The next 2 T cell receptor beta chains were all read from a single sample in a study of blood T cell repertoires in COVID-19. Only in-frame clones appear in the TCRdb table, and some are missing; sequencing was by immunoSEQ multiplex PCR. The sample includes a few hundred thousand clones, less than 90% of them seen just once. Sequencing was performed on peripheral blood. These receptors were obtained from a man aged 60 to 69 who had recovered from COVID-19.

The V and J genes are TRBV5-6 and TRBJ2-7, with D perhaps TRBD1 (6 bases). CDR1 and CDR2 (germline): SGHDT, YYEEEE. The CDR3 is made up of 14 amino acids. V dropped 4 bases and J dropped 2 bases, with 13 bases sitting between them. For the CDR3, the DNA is TGTGCCAGCAGCGTGCCGGGACAAACCTACGAGCAGTACTTC. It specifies CASSVPGQTYEQYF.

The CDR3 is CATSTIAGDSSNEQFF. The DNA of the CDR3 is TGTGCCACCAGCACAATAGCGGGAGATTCGTCCAATGAGCAGTTCTTC. The chain is built from TRBV15 and TRBJ2-1, with TRBD2 identical over 9 bases. J gave up 6 bases and V 4 bases, and 10 bases lay outside the gene matches. Germline CDR1 LNHNV, CDR2 YYDKDF (reference sequence). There are 16 residues in the CDR3.